One T cell receptor (beta chain) is described in this entry. The length of the CDR3 is 17 residues. V shed 3 bases and J 5 bases; nucleotides not matched to a gene: 15. The germline gives CDR1 MDHEN, CDR2 SYDVKM. The data are from a study of blood T cell repertoires in COVID-19. Some clones are missing from TCRdb's copy, which holds only in-frame ones; the method was immunoSEQ multiplex PCR. Of more than 100,000 clones listed, around four fifths are singletons. The specimen was PBMCs or T cells enriched from blood (not recorded which). The sequence came from a man aged 40-55 years with acute COVID-19. The rearrangement joins TRBV28 to TRBJ2-5; TRBD1 matches at 7 bases. The CDR3 sequence is CASSLGDGTALSETQYF. The CDR3 DNA reads TGTGCCAGCAGTTTGGGAGACGGGACAGCCTTATCGGAGACCCAGTACTTC.